This T cell receptor beta chain was identified in a study of neurological immune-mediated disorders. General study findings and limits: Among 34 multiple sclerosis patients, phylogenetic grouping put the repertoires of 18 into a single related-CDR3 cluster, a possible signature. With the multiple sclerosis repertoire cluster, neither clinical nor MRI features showed any association.

Germline CDR1 LGHNA, CDR2 YSLEER. The CDR3 runs 17 residues. Trimming pared 0 bases from V and 0 bases from J, leaving 14 bases between. A single record per CDR3 protein comes from TCRdb applying MiXCR to the 5' RACE reads. The table lists 90,000 to 150,000 distinct CDR3 sequences, about 3.4% of them singletons, with around 1.2% in the top ten. This clonotype came up a few times. Its antigen is as yet unknown. Sample: PBMCs. The sequence was collected from a woman aged 25 to 39 with multiple sclerosis. The genes are TRBV4-3 and TRBJ1-1; D gene uncertain. The CDR3 loop reads CASSQEAGRPMNTEAFF. The DNA for the CDR3 is TGCGCCAGCAGCCAAGAGGCGGGCAGGCCTATGAACACTGAAGCTTTCTTT.